The 15 T cell receptor beta chains reported below all come from one sample, sequenced in a study of response to subunit inactivated influenza vaccine (dated by TCRdb to between 2018 and 2020). The method was RT-PCR. Sequencing was carried out with an Illumina HiSeq 2500. TCRdb reprocessing: public reads trimmed at Q25 with fastp, clones called with MiXCR, in-frame beta chains kept. Rows are combined by CDR3 protein, so each entry shows the most common genes and DNA. In all, the sample holds approximately 730,000 distinct CDR3 sequences, and roughly 14% of those were seen once. The ten largest clones capture around 6.5% of the sample. Sequences were derived from PBMCs from blood, sampled 14 to 15 days before vaccination. These receptors all come from a middle-aged man who received an inactivated influenza vaccine. Donor details come from another sample of the same person, matched by shared clones.

This clonotype was counted between two and nine times. The chain is built from TRBV18 and TRBJ2-7; unclear D gene. Trimming cost V 4 bases and J 4 bases, with 8 bases left between them. Germline CDR1 KGHSH, CDR2 LQKENI. This CDR3 has 12 residues. The DNA of the CDR3 is TGTGCCAGCTCACTGGAACATTACGAGCAGTACTTC. This codes for CASSLEHYEQYF.

V usage is TRBV6-1 and J usage is TRBJ2-5, with TRBD2 identical over 10 bases. Germline V lookup: CDR1 MNHNS, CDR2 SASEGT. J was trimmed by 5 bases and V by 5 bases; bases with no gene match: 14. The CDR3 is made up of 17 amino acids. The CDR3 spells CASSPTTSGRTGETQYF. The CDR3 region has the DNA TGTGCCAGCAGTCCAACGACTAGCGGGCGGACCGGGGAGACCCAGTACTTC.

A word on this clonotype: Just one base apart from a much larger clone, this may be a read error. The rearrangement uses TRBV12-3 or TRBV12-4 and TRBJ2-5; no firm D call. The CDR3 spans 12 residues. The CDR3 bases are TGTGCCATCAGGCTGGGTCTGGGTTCTGTGGACTTC. Protein sequence: CAIRLGLGSVDF.

The J gene is TRBJ1-1, the V gene TRBV5-1; unclear D gene. The CDR3 has 16 residues. The V and J ends lost 0 bases and 0 bases respectively, with 12 bases between them. Per germline, CDR1 SGHRS and CDR2 YFSETQ. This CDR3 reads CASSLGTPYMNTEAFF. In nucleotides, the CDR3 is TGCGCCAGCAGCTTGGGGACGCCGTACATGAACACTGAAGCTTTCTTT.

Ten or more counts support this clonotype. CDR3 bases: TGTGCCAGCAGCCCGAGACTAGCGGTTAACTACGAGCAGTACTTC. Protein product: CASSPRLAVNYEQYF. The rearrangement joins TRBV7-2 to TRBJ2-7; 9 positions match TRBD2. Germline V gene data show CDR1 as SGHTA and CDR2 as FQGNSA. V dropped 5 bases and J dropped 3; count of bases not matched to a gene: 8. This CDR3 region has 15 residues. Based on the CDR3 plus reference TRBV7-2 and TRBJ2-7, the full variable domain is GAGVSQSPSNKVTEKGKDVELRCDPISGHTALYWYRQSLGQGLEFLIYFQGNSAPDKSGLPSDRFSAERTGGSVSTLTIQRTQQEDSAVYLCASSPRLAVNYEQYFGPGTRLTVT.

Ten or more counts support this clonotype. CDR3 nucleotide sequence: TGTGCCAGCAGCCGGGGGGGCGGTGGCAATCAGCCCCAGCATTTT. It translates to CASSRGGGGNQPQHF. The V call is TRBV12-3 or TRBV12-4, the J call TRBJ1-5; maybe TRBD1 (6 bases). CDR3 length: 15 amino acids. V was trimmed by 6 bases and J by 2 bases, leaving 14 bases between them.

This clonotype was detected ten times or more. The V gene is TRBV7-3, the J gene TRBJ2-7; 10 bases match TRBD1. The V gene end was trimmed by 2 bases and the J gene end by 2 bases; junction bases not matched to a gene: 21. The CDR3 is made up of 21 amino acids. CDR1 SGHTA and CDR2 FQGTGA come from the germline V gene. CDR3 sequence (DNA): TGTGCCAGCAGCTTACGTACGGCTTCGGGACAGGGGTCTTCCGCCACCTACGAGCAGTACTTC. This sequence encodes CASSLRTASGQGSSATYEQYF.

This clonotype has only a few counts. The rearrangement links TRBV5-1 to TRBJ2-1, with D possibly TRBD2 on 5 matching bases. Trimming left V 0 bases short and J 9 bases short, with 16 bases between. From germline, CDR1 is SGHRS and CDR2 YFSETQ. CDR3 size: 15 residues. The CDR3 protein is CASSLAGDRRAEQFF. Written as DNA, the CDR3 is TGCGCCAGCAGCTTGGCCGGGGATCGGCGGGCTGAGCAGTTCTTC.

The V call is TRBV7-2, the J call TRBJ2-1; D may correspond to TRBD1 or TRBD2 (5 bases each). CDR1 is SGHTA and CDR2 is FQGNSA in the germline V gene. Trimming stripped 5 bases from V and 6 bases from J, with 17 bases between. This CDR3 is 15 amino acids long. CDR3: CASSHFFLGRNEQFF. CDR3 nucleotide sequence: TGTGCCAGCAGCCACTTCTTTTTGGGACGCAATGAGCAGTTCTTC.

This clonotype was detected only a few times. The chain is built from TRBV3-1 and TRBJ2-1, with D uncertain. This CDR3 spans 12 amino acids. Germline V lookup: CDR1 LGHDT, CDR2 YNNKEL (reference sequence). The germline V and J ends were trimmed by 1 base and 9 bases, with 7 bases remaining between them. CDR3 protein: CASSQVWGEQFF. CDR3 nucleotide sequence: TGTGCCAGCAGCCAAGTTTGGGGTGAGCAGTTCTTC.

The genes are TRBV2 and TRBJ2-2; 12 positions match TRBD2. The CDR3 covers 20 residues. Germline V lookup: CDR1 SNHLY, CDR2 FYNNEI. V was clipped by 6 bases and J by 4 bases; unmatched bases: 18. The CDR3 sequence is CASRGDRTSGTLARTGELFF. The CDR3 coding sequence is TGTGCCAGCAGAGGGGATAGGACTAGCGGGACTCTAGCCCGCACCGGGGAGCTGTTTTTT.

The V and J genes are TRBV29-1 and TRBJ2-5; possible D gene TRBD2, 5 bases. The CDR3 has 14 residues. CDR1 is SQVTM, CDR2 ANQGSEA, per germline. Trimming shortened V by 7 bases and J by 4 bases, and 19 bases separated the two germline ends. CDR3 nucleotides: TGCAGCGGGTCCGGCGTTCCCCGGGGAGAGACCCAGTACTTC. Residues: CSGSGVPRGETQYF.

This chain uses TRBV3-1 with TRBJ2-3, with 7 nucleotides matching TRBD2. The CDR3 loop spans 15 amino acids. J gave up 6 bases and V 5 bases, and 11 bases lay outside the gene matches. Germline values: CDR1 LGHDT, CDR2 YNNKEL (reference sequence). For the CDR3, the DNA is TGTGCCAGCAGCTCACGGCGGGGGTCCCTGGATACGCAGTATTTT. It codes for CASSSRRGSLDTQYF.

The chain uses TRBV29-1 and TRBJ2-7; 7 bases agree with TRBD1. Losses at the gene ends were 2 bases for V and 7 bases for J; bases not matched to a gene: 14. The CDR3 length is 15 residues. Per germline, CDR1 SQVTM and CDR2 ANQGSEA. The CDR3 bases are TGCAGCGTTGAACGATCCGGGACAGCCTCGGGAGAGCAGTACTTC. It yields the protein CSVERSGTASGEQYF.

The chain links TRBV29-1 to TRBJ1-4; TRBD1 is a possible D gene (5 bases). CDR3 size: 12 residues. V was pared by 6 bases and J by 3 bases, with 8 bases between. Per germline, CDR1 SQVTM and CDR2 ANQGSEA. DNA for the CDR3: TGCAGCGTGAGACAGTCTAATGAAAAACTGTTTTTT. It translates to CSVRQSNEKLFF.